These T cell receptor beta chains were read from a single sample in a study of blood T cell repertoires in COVID-19. Clones were read by immunoSEQ multiplex PCR, and TCRdb kept only the in-frame ones, dropping some. The sample contains about 300,000 clones, roughly 86% of which appear only once. The sequenced sample consisted of PBMCs or T cells enriched from blood (not recorded which). These receptors were taken from a woman under 30 who had recovered from COVID-19. CDR3s include the opening cysteine and the closing phenylalanine or tryptophan. D genes are given only for firm matches. Size is omitted from some rows. Given values are once, few, many or a class for expanded clones.

D gene,J gene,V gene,CDR3 length,clone size,CDR3 protein,CDR3 DNA
.,TRBJ1-2,TRBV21-1,13,.,CASRPQGADGYTF,TGTGCCAGCAGGCCCCAGGGGGCAGATGGCTACACCTTC
TRBD2,TRBJ2-5,TRBV3-1/TRBV3-2,15,.,CASSVEGLGQETQYF,TGTGCCAGCAGCGTCGAGGGACTAGGACAAGAGACCCAGTACTTC
TRBD2,TRBJ2-3,TRBV5-1,15,.,CASSLERGGRDTQYF,TGCGCCAGCAGCTTGGAGCGGGGGGGCAGGGATACGCAGTATTTT
.,TRBJ2-1,TRBV5-4,14,.,CASSLAGNYNEQFF,TGTGCCAGCAGCTTGGCCGGGAACTACAATGAGCAGTTCTTC
TRBD2,TRBJ2-1,TRBV11-3,14,.,CASSLGGDLNEQFF,TGTGCCAGCAGCTTGGGGGGGGACCTCAATGAGCAGTTCTTC
.,TRBJ1-2,TRBV19,14,.,CASSGYRSNYGYTF,TGTGCCAGTAGTGGATACAGGAGTAACTATGGCTACACCTTC
TRBD1,TRBJ2-7,TRBV25-1,14,.,CASRDWDSSYEQYF,TGTGCCAGCAGGGATTGGGACAGCTCCTACGAGCAGTACTTC
.,TRBJ1-1,TRBV3-1/TRBV3-2,20,.,CASSPPVLQGKFIKKRRAFF,TGTGCCAGCAGCCCCCCGGTCCTTCAGGGGAAATTTATAAAAAAAAGGCGGGCTTTCTTT
.,TRBJ2-4,TRBV4-1,18,.,CASSQDEDREITKNIQYF,TGCGCCAGCAGCCAAGATGAGGACAGAGAGATTACCAAAAACATTCAGTACTTC
TRBD2,TRBJ2-1,TRBV29-1,15,once,CSVGTSGVSYNEQFF,TGCAGCGTTGGAACTAGCGGGGTCTCCTACAATGAGCAGTTCTTC
.,TRBJ1-2,TRBV6-2/TRBV6-3,14,.,CASSYTSRGYGYTF,TGTGCCAGCAGTTACACTTCTCGGGGGTATGGCTACACCTTC
.,TRBJ2-4,TRBV29-1,13,.,CSVEQGGGNIQYF,TGCAGCGTGGAACAGGGAGGGGGAAACATTCAGTACTTC
.,TRBJ1-1,TRBV12-3/TRBV12-4,13,once,CASSLTENTEAFF,TGTGCCAGCAGTTTAACAGAGAACACTGAAGCTTTCTTT
.,TRBJ2-7,TRBV4-2,16,.,CASSQFQRPQSYEQYF,TGTGCCAGCAGCCAGTTTCAGCGGCCGCAGAGTTACGAGCAGTACTTC
.,TRBJ2-3,TRBV10-1,13,.,CASSERVTDTQYF,TGCGCCAGCAGTGAGCGAGTCACAGATACGCAGTATTTT
.,TRBJ1-1,TRBV27,14,.,CASSLFHPSPEAFF,TGTGCCAGCAGTTTATTCCATCCGAGTCCTGAAGCTTTCTTT
.,TRBJ1-1,TRBV2,16,.,CASSARPPVNIAEAFF,TGTGCCAGCAGTGCCCGCCCCCCGGTGAATATCGCTGAAGCTTTCTTT
.,TRBJ1-5,TRBV25-1,14,.,CASSIGSSNQPQHF,TGTGCCAGCAGTATAGGGAGTAGCAATCAGCCCCAGCATTTT
.,TRBJ1-6,TRBV7-2,16,.,CASSPRSQGNSSPLHF,TGTGCCAGCAGCCCCCGGAGCCAGGGGAATAGTTCACCCCTCCACTTT
.,TRBJ2-2,TRBV7-3,15,.,CASSLAGAETGELFF,TGTGCCAGCAGCTTAGCAGGGGCTGAGACCGGGGAGCTGTTTTTT
.,TRBJ2-7,TRBV23-1,16,.,CASSHPDSWSSYEQYF,TGCGCCAGCAGTCACCCCGACAGTTGGAGCTCCTACGAGCAGTACTTC
TRBD1,TRBJ1-1,TRBV7-2,17,.,CASSLAPYLRTGVEAFF,TGTGCCAGCAGCTTAGCCCCCTACTTGCGGACAGGGGTTGAAGCTTTCTTT
.,TRBJ1-6,TRBV28,12,.,CASTGANSPLHF,TGTGCCAGCACCGGAGCAAATTCACCCCTCCACTTT
.,TRBJ1-5,TRBV12-3/TRBV12-4,12,few,CASSRVMQPQHF,TGTGCCAGCAGCAGGGTCATGCAGCCCCAGCATTTT
.,TRBJ1-6,TRBV9,14,.,CASSFRTGNSPLHF,TGTGCCAGCAGCTTTCGGACGGGGAATTCACCCCTCCACTTT
.,TRBJ2-1,TRBV11-3,16,once,CASSLDRDRAGNEQFF,TGTGCCAGCAGCTTAGACCGGGATCGGGCCGGCAATGAGCAGTTCTTC
.,TRBJ2-5,TRBV7-6,13,.,CASTPGGWETQYF,TGTGCCAGCACCCCCGGGGGATGGGAGACCCAGTACTTC
.,TRBJ1-6,TRBV19,15,.,CASSRGVSYNSPLHF,TGTGCCAGTAGTCGGGGGGTCTCCTATAATTCACCCCTCCACTTT
TRBD1,TRBJ1-5,TRBV6-2/TRBV6-3,17,.,CASSPTGQVGSNQPQHF,TGTGCCAGCAGCCCTACCGGACAGGTGGGGAGCAATCAGCCCCAGCATTTT
TRBD2,TRBJ2-1,TRBV6-2/TRBV6-3,17,.,CASSPLPSGVSYNEQFF,TGTGCCAGCAGTCCCCTACCTAGCGGGGTATCCTACAATGAGCAGTTCTTC
.,TRBJ1-4,TRBV30,14,.,CAWSIGGEGEKLFF,TGTGCCTGGAGTATCGGGGGGGAGGGAGAAAAACTGTTTTTT
.,TRBJ2-1,TRBV11-3,15,.,CASSFRDRATAEQFF,TGTGCCAGCAGCTTCCGCGACAGAGCTACAGCTGAGCAGTTCTTC
.,TRBJ2-5,TRBV18,13,.,CASSPGRDETQYF,TGTGCCAGCTCACCGGGGCGGGACGAGACCCAGTACTTC
.,TRBJ1-1,TRBV6-5,16,once,CASSYFPYGRDTEAFF,TGTGCCAGCAGTTACTTTCCCTATGGCCGGGACACTGAAGCTTTCTTT
TRBD2,TRBJ2-3,TRBV13,14,once,CASSLGGAVDTQYF,TGTGCCAGCAGCCTCGGGGGGGCGGTGGATACGCAGTATTTT
TRBD1,TRBJ1-1,TRBV30,14,once,CASRDRVLSTEAFF,TGTGCCTCTAGGGACAGGGTCTTAAGCACTGAAGCTTTCTTT
.,TRBJ2-5,TRBV7-6,16,.,CASRLGGRGYQETQYF,TGTGCCAGCAGACTGGGGGGGCGGGGCTACCAAGAGACCCAGTACTTC
TRBD1,TRBJ2-3,TRBV9,16,.,CASSFKTTGGRDTQYF,TGTGCCAGCAGCTTTAAAACTACAGGGGGGAGGGATACGCAGTATTTT
TRBD2,TRBJ2-3,TRBV7-9,13,once,CASSLAEIAGVYF,TGTGCCAGCAGCTTAGCTGAGATAGCGGGAGTATATTTT
.,TRBJ2-7,TRBV27,15,.,CASSLSASNSYEQYF,TGTGCCAGCAGTTTATCGGCTAGCAACTCCTACGAGCAGTACTTC
.,TRBJ1-5,TRBV28,12,.,CASAGSNQPQHF,TGTGCCAGCGCGGGTAGCAATCAGCCCCAGCATTTT
TRBD2,TRBJ2-7,TRBV20-1,13,.,CSASYPGGDEQYF,TGCAGTGCTAGTTACCCGGGGGGGGACGAGCAGTACTTC
TRBD2,TRBJ2-1,TRBV29-1,13,.,CSVASGSVNEQFF,TGCAGCGTTGCCAGCGGGAGTGTGAATGAGCAGTTCTTC
.,TRBJ2-1,TRBV3-1/TRBV3-2,16,.,CASSQDFLARYNEQFF,TGTGCCAGCAGCCAAGATTTCCTAGCGCGATACAATGAGCAGTTCTTC
.,TRBJ1-4,TRBV2,15,.,CASSFFRDSREKLFF,TGTGCCAGCAGTTTCTTCCGGGACTCCAGGGAAAAACTGTTTTTT
.,TRBJ1-2,TRBV27,14,.,CASSPYPRSDGYTF,TGTGCCAGCAGTCCCTATCCCAGGTCTGATGGCTACACCTTC
.,TRBJ1-2,TRBV11-2,15,.,CASSVTTEGASGYTF,TGTGCCAGCAGCGTCACGACGGAGGGAGCCTCTGGCTACACCTTC
.,TRBJ1-3,TRBV7-3,13,.,CASLVGGRNTIYF,TGTGCCAGCCTCGTCGGAGGTCGAAACACCATATATTTT
.,TRBJ2-1,TRBV2,14,.,CASSDQGYYNEQFF,TGTGCCAGCAGTGACCAGGGGTACTACAATGAGCAGTTCTTC
.,TRBJ2-6,TRBV6-5,14,.,CASSQGSGANVLTF,TGTGCCAGCAGTCAGGGATCTGGGGCCAACGTCCTGACTTTC